This T cell receptor (beta chain) was identified during a study of chemoradiotherapy in HPV16-positive cancers. Study summary: Candidate HPV-specific T-cell clones and common TCR motifs came from functional assays in a couple of HPV16-positive patients.

Whole-study findings and limits: For HPV16-positive patients, expanding HPV-responsive T cells associated with longer recurrence-free survival.

The repertoire was sequenced with immunoSEQ multiplex PCR; TCRdb's copy has only in-frame clones and lacks some. The sample carries 5,000 to 6,000 clones, 77% recorded once. This CDR3 contains 15 residues. The germline CDR1 and CDR2 sequences are KGHSH and LQKENI. The V gene end was trimmed by 4 bases and the J gene end by 3 bases; junction bases not matched to a gene: 6. Repeated repertoire sampling spanned the course of chemoradiotherapy. On this clone: Its antigen is unknown.

Sequences were derived from tumor tissue, sampled from a patient who underwent chemoradiotherapy. The receptor was isolated from a human donor with HPV-associated anogenital cancer. The V call is TRBV18, the J call TRBJ2-7; 10 bases map to TRBD1. This CDR3 is CASSHLGQGVYEQYF. As DNA, the CDR3 is TGTGCCAGCTCACATCTAGGACAGGGGGTCTACGAGCAGTACTTC.